Listed here are 6 T cell receptor beta chains from one sample, sequenced in a study of T cells after yellow fever vaccination. One entry per CDR3 protein results from TCRdb running MiXCR on the 5' RACE reads. Of 300,000 or so distinct CDR3 sequences in the sample, roughly 9% were seen once. The sequences come from CD4+ T cells sorted from PBMCs, collected 5 days after the yellow fever booster vaccination. The receptors stem from a man younger than 30 who received the YFV17D yellow fever vaccine.

This clonotype was recorded at least ten times. The genes are TRBV11-2 and TRBJ2-5; D gene ambiguous. CDR1 and CDR2 from the germline V gene are SGHAT and FQNNGV. V lost 5 bases to trimming and J lost 8 bases, with 9 bases between them. This CDR3 region has 11 residues. The CDR3: CASSPMRTQYF. The CDR3 nucleotides read TGTGCCAGCAGCCCAATGAGAACCCAGTACTTC.

The gene calls are TRBV7-9 and TRBJ2-7; D gene ambiguous. Per the germline V gene, CDR1 is SEHNR and CDR2 is FQNEAQ (reference sequence). V lost 4 bases, J lost 5 bases, and 12 bases lay in between. This CDR3 is 13 amino acids long. Here the CDR3 DNA reads TGTGCCAGCAGCTCAATATCTGGGAACGAGCAGTACTTC. Its protein is CASSSISGNEQYF.

J is TRBJ2-1 and V is TRBV20-1; TRBD2 agrees at 11 bases. Germline CDR1 is DFQATT and CDR2 is SNEGSKA (reference sequence). The V and J ends lost 1 base and 5 bases, in that order; junction bases with no gene match: 4. The CDR3 is made up of 15 amino acids. The CDR3 sequence: CSARVTSGGNNEQFF. CDR3 bases: TGCAGTGCTAGAGTTACTAGCGGGGGAAACAATGAGCAGTTCTTC.

This clonotype was seen a handful of times. V usage is TRBV5-1 and J usage is TRBJ2-7; no reliable D call. The V end lost 2 bases, the J end lost 6 bases, and 12 bases lay between the germline ends. The CDR3 is 13 residues long. Germline V gives CDR1 SGHRS, CDR2 YFSETQ. The CDR3 sequence: CASSLGLSAEQYV. The CDR3 region has the DNA TGCGCCAGCAGCTTAGGTCTTTCCGCCGAGCAGTACGTC.

J is TRBJ1-6 and V is TRBV4-3; weak D call: TRBD1 (6 bases). The CDR3 contains 15 residues. V was shortened by 0 bases and J by 8 bases, with 11 bases between the two germline ends. Per germline, CDR1 LGHNA and CDR2 YSLEER. CDR3 in amino acids: CASSQEGGRDSPLHF. Here the CDR3 DNA reads TGCGCCAGCAGCCAAGAAGGGGGACGGGATTCACCCCTCCACTTT.

This clonotype was seen many times. The CDR3 protein is CASSEGGQGISQPQHF. CDR3 DNA sequence: TGTGCCAGCAGTGAGGGGGGACAGGGGATTAGTCAGCCCCAGCATTTT. The chain links TRBV25-1 to TRBJ1-5; 10 positions match TRBD1. Per the germline V gene, CDR1 is MGHDK and CDR2 is SYGVNS. The CDR3 consists of 16 residues. Germline trimming cut 3 bases from V and 6 bases from J; bases unmatched to any gene: 8.